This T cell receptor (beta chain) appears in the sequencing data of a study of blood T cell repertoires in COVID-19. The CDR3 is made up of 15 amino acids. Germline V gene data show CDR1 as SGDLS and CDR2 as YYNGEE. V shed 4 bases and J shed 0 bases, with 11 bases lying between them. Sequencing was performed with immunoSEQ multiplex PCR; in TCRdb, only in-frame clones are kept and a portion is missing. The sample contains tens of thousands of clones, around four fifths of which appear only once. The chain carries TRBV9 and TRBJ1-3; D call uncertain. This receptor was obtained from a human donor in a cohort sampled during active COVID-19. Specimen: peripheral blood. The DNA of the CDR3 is TGTGCCAGCAGCTCTCCGGTCCTCTCTGGAAACACCATATATTTT. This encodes CASSSPVLSGNTIYF. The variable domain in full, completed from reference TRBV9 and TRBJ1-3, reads DSGVTQTPKHLITATGQRVTLRCSPRSGDLSVYWYQQSLDQGLQFLIQYYNGEERAKGNILERFSAQQFPDLHSELNLSSLELGDSALYFCASSSPVLSGNTIYFGEGSWLTVV.